A single sample gave rise to the 17 T cell receptor beta chains below, sequenced in a study of blood T cell repertoires in COVID-19. TCRdb's copy holds only in-frame clones and misses some; the assay was immunoSEQ multiplex PCR. The sample shows about 30,000 clones, around nine tenths of them seen only once. Sequenced: peripheral blood. The receptor source for this set is a human donor in a cohort sampled during active COVID-19. The donor label of this sample is uncertain.

The chain carries TRBV2 and TRBJ2-1, with D perhaps matching TRBD2 (6 bases). Germline V gene lookup returns CDR1 SNHLY and CDR2 FYNNEI. The CDR3 extends over 16 amino acids. Trimming left V 7 bases short and J 1 base short, with 17 bases between. The chain's CDR3 is CASKEGLGGSYNEQFF. The CDR3 nucleotides are TGTGCCAGCAAGGAAGGGCTCGGGGGATCCTACAATGAGCAGTTCTTC.

V gene TRBV7-9 combines with J gene TRBJ2-1; D is possibly TRBD2 (5 bases). This CDR3 contains 16 residues. Trimming took 5 bases from V and 9 from J, leaving 23 bases between them. Germline V CDR1 and CDR2: SEHNR, FQNEAQ (reference sequence). CDR3 sequence: CASSPPPLGAVIEQFF. The CDR3 DNA is TGTGCCAGCAGCCCACCTCCCCTCGGAGCGGTAATTGAGCAGTTCTTC. The entire variable domain, with the rest obtained from reference TRBV7-9 and TRBJ2-1, is as follows: DTGVSQNPRHKITKRGQNVTFRCDPISEHNRLYWYRQTLGQGPEFLTYFQNEAQLEKSRLLSDRFSAERPKGSFSTLEIQRTEQGDSAMYLCASSPPPLGAVIEQFFGPGTRLTVL.

V is TRBV19 and J is TRBJ1-1; TRBD1 matches at 9 bases. There are 15 residues in the CDR3. The germline gives CDR1 LNHDA, CDR2 SQIVND (reference sequence). With 5 bases clipped from V and 1 base from J, the junction kept 5 bases outside the gene matches. The chain's CDR3 is CASSPRTGANTEAFF. CDR3 sequence (DNA): TGTGCCAGTAGTCCCCGGACAGGGGCGAACACTGAAGCTTTCTTT.

V gene TRBV7-2 combines with J gene TRBJ2-7; tentative D call: TRBD2 (6 bases). The CDR3 sequence is 16 residues long. Trimming cost V 1 base and J 0 bases, with 13 bases left between them. CDR1 is SGHTA, CDR2 FQGNSA, per germline. The CDR3 region is CASSLVGGIHSYEQYF. The CDR3 DNA is TGTGCCAGCAGCTTAGTTGGCGGGATCCACTCCTACGAGCAGTACTTC.

This clone showed up just once. The chain recombines TRBV27 with TRBJ2-7, with TRBD1 identical over 10 bases. V shed 7 bases and J 5 bases; nucleotides not matched to a gene: 14. The CDR3 is 16 residues long. Germline assignment: CDR1 MNHEY and CDR2 SMNVEV (reference sequence). Written as DNA, the CDR3 is TGTGCCAGCACCCCAAGTCGTGGGGACAGGGGTAACGAGCAGTACTTC. This codes for CASTPSRGDRGNEQYF.

The rearrangement joins TRBV9 to TRBJ2-1, with 10 bases fitting TRBD2. The CDR3 totals 16 residues. The J segment lost 0 bases and the V segment lost 0 bases, leaving 0 bases of the junction unmatched. Germline CDR1 SGDLS, CDR2 YYNGEE. As DNA, the CDR3 is TGTGCCAGCAGCGTAGGGACTAGCGGCTCCTACAATGAGCAGTTCTTC. It encodes CASSVGTSGSYNEQFF.

This rearrangement joins TRBV7-9 to TRBJ2-1, with 13 bases lining up with TRBD2. V was clipped by 2 bases and J by 3 bases; unmatched bases: 7. This CDR3 region has 18 residues. Germline CDR1 SEHNR, CDR2 FQNEAQ (reference sequence). The CDR3 region is CASSLWPGLAGIYNEQFF. CDR3 sequence (DNA): TGTGCCAGCAGCTTATGGCCGGGACTAGCGGGGATCTACAATGAGCAGTTCTTC.

The chain employs TRBV19 and TRBJ1-2; 7 positions match TRBD1. The V gene end was trimmed by 6 bases and the J gene end by 4 bases; junction bases not matched to a gene: 5. CDR1 is LNHDA, CDR2 SQIVND, per germline (reference sequence). The CDR3 spans 13 residues. The DNA of the CDR3 is TGTGCCAGTAGCTTAGACAGGGTCTATGGCTACACCTTC. This translates into CASSLDRVYGYTF.

V usage is TRBV10-2 and J usage is TRBJ1-1; TRBD1 might be the D (5 bases). Germline V gene sequence: CDR1 WSHSY, CDR2 SAAADI. This CDR3 has 14 amino acids. V was trimmed by 4 bases and J by 0 bases, leaving 9 bases between them. In DNA, the CDR3 is TGCGCCAGCAGTGTGGCAGGGCTGAACACTGAAGCTTTCTTT. Translating it yields CASSVAGLNTEAFF.

The chain links TRBV30 to TRBJ1-2; D might be TRBD1 (6 bases). Germline V gene lookup returns CDR1 GTSNPN and CDR2 SVGIG (reference sequence). Trimming cost V 2 bases and J 4 bases, with 14 bases left between them. The CDR3 loop spans 14 amino acids. DNA for the CDR3: TGTGCCTGGAGTCCCAACAGGGTCTCCTATGGCTACACCTTC. Translating it yields CAWSPNRVSYGYTF.

This chain uses TRBV7-8 with TRBJ2-5; 8 nucleotides match TRBD2. V gave up 5 bases and J gave up 11 bases; unmatched junction bases: 19. In germline, CDR1 is SGHVS, CDR2 FQNEAQ. The CDR3 has 16 residues. The CDR3 spells CASSHAEREMGPPQYF. DNA of the CDR3: TGTGCCAGCAGCCACGCCGAGCGGGAGATGGGGCCCCCACAGTACTTC.

This chain joins TRBV24-1 and TRBJ2-1; 7 bases fit TRBD1. Germline loops: CDR1 KGHDR, CDR2 SFDVKD. This CDR3 is built from 11 residues. The V and J ends lost 10 bases and 6 bases, in that order; junction bases with no gene match: 2. The CDR3 DNA is TGTGCCACTAGGGGGCTCAATGAGCAGTTCTTC. Protein product: CATRGLNEQFF.

This chain uses TRBV7-9 with TRBJ1-2; 12 nucleotides match TRBD1. The length of the CDR3 is 14 residues. V lost 5 bases to trimming and J lost 8 bases; unmatched junction nucleotides: 6. The V gene's germline CDR1 is SEHNR and CDR2 FQNEAQ (reference sequence). The CDR3 nucleotides read TGTGCCAGCAGCCAAGGGACAGGGGGCTCCGGCTACACCTTC. Amino acids: CASSQGTGGSGYTF.

V is TRBV27 and J is TRBJ1-2; a possible D gene is TRBD1 (6 bases). Germline V gene data show CDR1 as MNHEY and CDR2 as SMNVEV (reference sequence). Trimming took off 0 bases at V and 4 bases at J, with 9 bases between the two ends. CDR3 length: 14 residues. The CDR3 DNA follows: TGTGCCAGCAGTTTATCAACAGGGAGCTATGGCTACACCTTC. It codes for CASSLSTGSYGYTF.

The CDR3 spells CASSGGTALDTEAFF. CDR3 coding DNA: TGTGCCAGCAGCGGGGGGACAGCTCTGGACACTGAAGCTTTCTTT. The chain combines TRBV11-2 with TRBJ1-1; 7 positions match TRBD1. Unmatched junction bases numbered 9, after V lost 5 bases and J lost 3 bases. There are 15 residues in the CDR3. Germline V gene sequence: CDR1 SGHAT, CDR2 FQNNGV.

V usage is TRBV5-1 and J usage is TRBJ1-1; maybe TRBD1 (6 bases). Deletions cut 4 bases from V and 3 bases from J, with 16 bases between. Germline V lookup: CDR1 SGHRS, CDR2 YFSETQ. The CDR3 sequence is 15 residues long. CDR3 bases: TGCGCCAGCAGCCTCGAATGGGGGCGGGACACTGAAGCTTTCTTT. Translating gives CASSLEWGRDTEAFF.

This chain connects TRBV12-1 to TRBJ2-3; the listed D gene, TRBD2, was not tested against the DNA. TRBV12-1 is recorded as a pseudogene. The CDR3 is 19 residues long. CDR3 sequence: CASSPRGWDSGRGTDTQYF. DNA for the CDR3: TGTGCCAGCAGCCCACGAGGGTGGGATAGCGGGAGGGGCACAGATACGCAGTATTTT.